Reported below is one TCR beta chain. RNA was extracted and reverse transcribed into cDNA as the sequencing template. Using immunoSEQ multiplex PCR, the repertoire was profiled, and TCRdb retains in-frame clones only, with some absent. The data show approximately 180,000 clones, roughly 70% seen once. Specimens obtained from alopecia areata patients comprised lesional scalp punch biopsies and peripheral blood. T lymphocytes (CD4+ and CD8+) were sorted from PBMCs. These data are taken from a study of CD8+ T cells in alopecia areata. Per germline, CDR1 SNHLY and CDR2 FYNNEI. V was clipped by 4 bases and J by 2 bases, with 13 bases between them. This CDR3 spans 15 amino acids.

The chain uses TRBV2 and TRBJ2-3; D perhaps matches TRBD2 (5 bases). The source of this sequence is a human donor with alopecia areata. The specimen was CD8+ T cells sorted from blood, collected at week 0. The CDR3 is CASSVQRGNTDTQYF. The CDR3 DNA reads as TGTGCCAGCAGTGTTCAACGGGGTAACACAGATACGCAGTATTTT.